The entry that follows covers one T cell receptor (beta chain) sequence. No antigen is known for it. The people who gave samples were healthy Caucasians from Russia, aged roughly 6 to 100. This record comes from a study of blood T cells in healthy people across ages. Study-wide results and limits: Compared with aged donors, long-lived donors showed fewer expanded clones, suggesting selection.

A second PCR, run for about 6 to 11 cycles, used a sample-barcoded 5' primer plus a J-beta primer mix. TCRdb ran MiXCR on the 5' RACE reads and lists one entry per CDR3 protein. Of 1.5 million to 2 million distinct CDR3 sequences listed, around 42% are singletons. The CDR3 runs to 16 residues. Between the trimmed V and J ends, which lost 4 bases and 2 bases, there was a span of 16 bases. Germline CDR1 and CDR2: SGHKS and YYEKEE (reference sequence). Sequencing was done on a sample of blood. The receptor was derived from a human donor in good health. This rearrangement joins TRBV5-5 to TRBJ1-5; no definite D call. The chain's CDR3 is CASSPHGFEGNQPQHF. The CDR3 nucleotides read TGTGCCAGCAGCCCCCACGGGTTTGAGGGCAATCAGCCCCAGCATTTT. Variable domain in full (rest from reference TRBV5-5 and TRBJ1-5): DAGVTQSPTHLIKTRGQQVTLRCSPISGHKSVSWYQQVLGQGPQFIFQYYEKEERGRGNFPDRFSARQFPNYSSELNVNALLLGDSALYLCASSPHGFEGNQPQHFGDGTRLSIL.